The clone carrying this T cell receptor (beta chain) has a handful of counts. Its antigen is not identified. Produced via immunoSEQ multiplex PCR; TCRdb's table is partial and in-frame only. Found here are about 14,000 clones, less than 85% of them singletons; the top ten hold under 7%. With V trimmed by 2 bases and J by 3 bases, 7 bases remained unmatched. CDR1 is SGHRS, CDR2 YFSETQ, per germline. This CDR3 has 15 residues. This sample is drawn from a study of T cell repertoires in ileal Crohn's disease. Study-level information: All patients had surgery for stricturing (about 60%) or penetrating (around 39%) disease.

Study outcomes and limitations: Endoscopic recurrence occurred in every patient whose clonality exceeded 26.8%.

The material sequenced was ileal tissue. The clonotype comes from an adult with Crohn's disease. This chain joins TRBV5-1 and TRBJ1-1; TRBD1 aligns across 7 bases. In DNA, the CDR3 is TGCGCCAGCAGCTTCACAGGGGATTGGGACACTGAAGCTTTCTTT. Protein: CASSFTGDWDTEAFF.